The 30 T cell receptor beta chains below were found in one sample sequenced in a study of T cells expressing NK-cell markers. TCRdb re-called the 5' RACE reads and gives one entry per CDR3 protein, without DNA. This sample's table reports about 150,000 distinct CDR3 sequences. The sequenced material came from blood T cells: a sorted CD56 or NKG2C T cell subset, CD4+ or CD8+ T cells, or bulk PBMC T cells (not recorded which). These TCRs come from a young man in good health.

The rearrangement uses TRBV19 and TRBJ1-4; the TCRdb D gene call, TRBD1, has no DNA to confirm it. Per the germline V gene, CDR1 is LNHDA and CDR2 is SQIVND (reference sequence). This CDR3 has 13 amino acids. CDR3 sequence: CATGQGATEKLFF.

The chain couples TRBV30 to TRBJ2-3; with no DNA, the TCRdb D assignment of TRBD1 cannot be verified. The CDR3 is made up of 13 amino acids. Per germline, CDR1 GTSNPN and CDR2 SVGIG (reference sequence). The CDR3 sequence is CASLGDSTDTQYF. The full variable domain, completed using reference TRBV30 and TRBJ2-3, is SQTIHQWPATLVQPVGSPLSLECTVEGTSNPNLYWYRQAAGRGLQLLFYSVGIGQISSEVPQNLSASRPQDRQFILSSKKLLLSDSGFYLCASLGDSTDTQYFGPGTRLTVL.

The chain uses TRBV4-2 and TRBJ2-1. The CDR3 is 14 amino acids. CDR1 and CDR2 from the germline V gene are LGHNA and YNFKEQ. The CDR3 sequence is CASSQEVAGDEQFF.

V and J are TRBV15 and TRBJ2-7; TCRdb indicates TRBD2, and absent DNA this call remains unverified. CDR3 length equals 13 residues. The germline gives CDR1 LNHNV, CDR2 YYDKDF (reference sequence). The CDR3 reads CATSREGGYEQYF.

The chain joins TRBV29-1 to TRBJ1-1. The CDR3 consists of 12 residues. Germline V gene lookup returns CDR1 SQVTM and CDR2 ANQGSEA. CDR3 amino acids: CSVCWANTEAFF.

V gene TRBV24-1 combines with J gene TRBJ2-5. The CDR3 spans 16 residues. Germline CDR1 reads KGHDR; CDR2 reads SFDVKD. The CDR3 sequence: CATSDRTGTSSETQYF.

The chain has TRBV29-1 and TRBJ2-5; as DNA is missing, the TRBD1 call by TCRdb cannot be tested. Germline lookup yields CDR1 SQVTM and CDR2 ANQGSEA. There are 11 residues in the CDR3. Here the CDR3 reads CSVMRGETHYF. Combining the CDR3 with reference TRBV29-1 and TRBJ2-5 gives the whole variable domain SAVISQKPSRDICQRGTSLTIQCQVDSQVTMMFWYRQQPGQSLTLIATANQGSEATYESGFVIDKFPISRPNLTFSTLTVSNMSPEDSSIYLCSVMRGETHYFGPGTRLLVL.

The gene calls are TRBV28 and TRBJ2-5; the D call of TRBD2 rests on TCRdb alone, since no DNA is present to check it. This CDR3 comprises 15 residues. The germline gives CDR1 MDHEN, CDR2 SYDVKM. Here the CDR3 reads CASSGTSGSLETQYF.

This sequence joins TRBV11-2 and TRBJ1-5. This CDR3 spans 15 amino acids. Germline assignment: CDR1 SGHAT and CDR2 FQNNGV. The CDR3 protein is CASSFGASRAEPQHF.

This chain joins TRBV7-9 and TRBJ2-2; TCRdb picks TRBD1, but there is no DNA to check that call. Germline CDR1 is SEHNR and CDR2 is FQNEAQ (reference sequence). CDR3 length: 16 residues. CDR3 protein: CASSSPGPSSVGELFF.

The V call is TRBV9, the J call TRBJ2-5; there is no DNA to check the TCRdb D call of TRBD1. This CDR3 contains 15 residues. CDR1 and CDR2 (germline): SGDLS, YYNGEE. The CDR3: CASSVEGGGQETQYF. Looking up the rest from reference TRBV9 and TRBJ2-5 gives the full variable domain: DSGVTQTPKHLITATGQRVTLRCSPRSGDLSVYWYQQSLDQGLQFLIQYYNGEERAKGNILERFSAQQFPDLHSELNLSSLELGDSALYFCASSVEGGGQETQYFGPGTRLLVL.

The chain has TRBV7-9 and TRBJ2-7; without DNA, the TCRdb call of TRBD1 cannot be checked. The germline gives CDR1 SEHNR, CDR2 FQNEAQ (reference sequence). This CDR3 has 16 amino acids. The CDR3 sequence is CASSLGMGESSYEQYF. The full variable domain, in which reference TRBV7-9 and TRBJ2-7 provide the parts outside the CDR3, is DTGVSQNPRHKITKRGQNVTFRCDPISEHNRLYWYRQTLGQGPEFLTYFQNEAQLEKSRLLSDRFSAERPKGSFSTLEIQRTEQGDSAMYLCASSLGMGESSYEQYFGPGTRLTVT.

The V call is TRBV2, the J call TRBJ2-2; TCRdb indicates TRBD2, and absent DNA this call remains unverified. Germline CDR1 and CDR2: SNHLY and FYNNEI. The CDR3 length is 13 residues. This CDR3 reads CASRGGHTGELFF.

The V and J genes are TRBV6-2 or TRBV6-3 and TRBJ1-1; TCRdb designates TRBD1, a call that cannot be tested without DNA. The CDR3 has 15 amino acids. The germline V gene has CDR1 MNHEY and CDR2 SVGEGT. The CDR3 sequence is CASSPSDRLNTEAFF.

The chain recombines TRBV24-1 with TRBJ1-5; TCRdb's D call of TRBD1 is untestable without DNA. There are 14 residues in the CDR3. The germline gives CDR1 KGHDR, CDR2 SFDVKD. CDR3 sequence: CATSETGGEQPQHF.

The chain carries TRBV6-5 and TRBJ2-7; TCRdb lists TRBD1, though no DNA is available to test this call. The CDR3 has 15 amino acids. Germline V CDR1 and CDR2: MNHEY, SVGAGI. The CDR3 spells CASRLGTGSSYEQYF.

The chain employs TRBV5-5 and TRBJ1-1; the D gene TCRdb calls, TRBD1, cannot be checked with no DNA. The CDR3 sequence is 13 residues long. Germline lookup yields CDR1 SGHKS and CDR2 YYEKEE (reference sequence). CDR3 protein: CATSGDSNTEAFF.

The chain joins TRBV19 to TRBJ2-3. The CDR3 runs 16 residues. The V gene's germline CDR1 is LNHDA and CDR2 SQIVND (reference sequence). The chain's CDR3 is CASSISRPSSTDTQYF.

CDR3 loop: CSVTSGIGTDTQYF. The chain employs TRBV29-1 and TRBJ2-3; TCRdb outputs TRBD2, but without DNA this stays unchecked. The CDR3 extends over 14 amino acids. Germline V gene sequence: CDR1 SQVTM, CDR2 ANQGSEA.

CDR3 sequence: CASSLAGGREQFF. The rearrangement uses TRBV14 and TRBJ2-1; TCRdb indicates TRBD2, and absent DNA this call remains unverified. The germline CDR1 and CDR2 sequences are SGHDN and FVKESK. The CDR3 extends over 13 amino acids. The full variable domain, rest sourced from reference TRBV14 and TRBJ2-1, is EAGVTQFPSHSVIEKGQTVTLRCDPISGHDNLYWYRRVMGKEIKFLLHFVKESKQDESGMPNNRFLAERTGGTYSTLKVQPAELEDSGVYFCASSLAGGREQFFGPGTRLTVL.

The chain carries TRBV27 and TRBJ2-2. The CDR3 sequence is 13 residues long. Germline CDR1 is MNHEY and CDR2 is SMNVEV (reference sequence). The chain's CDR3 is CASSLSMAGELFF.

V gene TRBV5-8 combines with J gene TRBJ2-2; TCRdb names TRBD2, which stays unverified in the absence of DNA. The CDR3 has 15 amino acids. CDR1 SGHTS and CDR2 YDEGEE come from the germline V gene. CDR3 protein: CASTSRIGPPGELFF.

This chain connects TRBV5-6 to TRBJ2-1; TCRdb returns TRBD2, unconfirmable since there is no DNA. The CDR3 is made up of 16 amino acids. Germline CDR1 is SGHDT and CDR2 is YYEEEE. The CDR3 here is CASSPKGLAVLNEQFF.

The CDR3 region is CASGGTGELFF. The chain is built from TRBV7-9 and TRBJ2-2. The CDR3 totals 11 residues. CDR1 is SEHNR and CDR2 is FQNEAQ in the germline V gene (reference sequence).

This rearrangement joins TRBV9 to TRBJ2-2; TCRdb returns TRBD1, unconfirmable since there is no DNA. CDR1 and CDR2 (germline): SGDLS, YYNGEE. CDR3 length: 19 residues. CDR3 in amino acids: CASSVAGRESLRDTGELFF.

The gene calls are TRBV19 and TRBJ2-7. The CDR3 consists of 13 residues. The germline CDR1 and CDR2 sequences are LNHDA and SQIVND (reference sequence). Here the CDR3 reads CASSMAGNYEQYF.

CDR3 protein: CASSLLSAAVSYNEQFF. This sequence joins TRBV27 and TRBJ2-1; TCRdb outputs TRBD2, but without DNA this stays unchecked. The germline CDR1 and CDR2 sequences are MNHEY and SMNVEV (reference sequence). The CDR3 has 17 amino acids.

This sequence joins TRBV12-3 or TRBV12-4 and TRBJ1-5. The CDR3 length is 12 residues. The CDR3 reads CASSQGLPPQHF.

The CDR3 is CASSFYLSGREAQYF. This sequence joins TRBV7-2 and TRBJ2-5; lacking DNA, the TRBD1 call made by TCRdb goes unchecked. CDR1 and CDR2 from the germline V gene are SGHTA and FQGNSA. This CDR3 contains 15 residues.

The chain combines TRBV7-9 with TRBJ2-1; TCRdb indicates TRBD1, and absent DNA this call remains unverified. Germline CDR1 reads SEHNR; CDR2 reads FQNEAQ (reference sequence). The CDR3 is 13 amino acids. CDR3 amino acids: CASLGQDFNEQFF.